This TCR beta chain derives from a study of long-term antiretroviral therapy in people with HIV. Study-level results: HIV repertoires spanned narrower CDR3 length ranges than controls.

In each sample, about 0.95-10 million cryopreserved PBMC were present before DNA extraction. Points on this clone: Its target is not known.

Trimming cost V 0 bases and J 2 bases; bases outside gene matches: 0. The germline V gene encodes CDR1 SQVTM and CDR2 ANQGSEA. CDR3 length equals 14 residues. A v3.0 immunoSEQ assay was performed at survey level. Researchers set sequencing to target roughly 40,000-55,000 T-cell genomes per sample. Clones were read by immunoSEQ multiplex PCR, and TCRdb kept only the in-frame ones, dropping some. The sample gives 20,000 to 25,000 clones, around 85% of which show up once; about 7.2% is in the top ten. The chain carries TRBV29-1 and TRBJ1-2; 10 bases map to TRBD1. The sample consisted of unsorted PBMCs, taken 1.5 years after starting antiretroviral therapy. This TCR came from a man aged 30 to 45 with HIV. CDR3 DNA: TGCAGCGTTGAAGAGGACAGGGGGAACTATGGCTACACCTTC. Protein: CSVEEDRGNYGYTF.